The rows below give T cell receptor beta chains drawn from one sample of a study of beta chain features in type 1 diabetes. Profiled with immunoSEQ multiplex PCR; TCRdb holds only in-frame clones, not every one. The sample has 850,000 to 900,000 clones, 15% to 20% seen once. Sequences were obtained from naive CD4+ T cells from blood. The receptors stem from a woman between 18 and 29 years old in good health. CDR3s include the opening cysteine and the closing phenylalanine or tryptophan. The order of the fields is CDR3 protein, CDR3 DNA, V gene, J gene, D gene, clone size. The D gene is left open where the match is weak. Where a row states a size, it is once, few, many or the class of an expanded clone; other rows omit it.

CDR3 protein: CASSPDRARTEAFF; CDR3 DNA: TGTGCCAGCAGCCCAGACAGGGCAAGGACTGAAGCTTTCTTT; V gene: TRBV7-2; J gene: TRBJ1-1; D gene: TRBD1; clone size: .
CDR3 protein: CASSLIHLTAYEQYF; CDR3 DNA: TGTGCCAGCAGCTTAATACATTTGACGGCCTACGAGCAGTACTTC; V gene: TRBV7-2; J gene: TRBJ2-7; D gene: .; clone size: .
CDR3 protein: CASSQAPLAGAYNEQFF; CDR3 DNA: TGCGCCAGCAGCCAAGCCCCCCTAGCGGGAGCCTACAATGAGCAGTTCTTC; V gene: TRBV5-1; J gene: TRBJ2-1; D gene: TRBD2; clone size: few
CDR3 protein: CASSYWQGTEQYF; CDR3 DNA: TGTGCCAGCAGTTACTGGCAGGGTACCGAGCAGTACTTC; V gene: TRBV6-5; J gene: TRBJ2-7; D gene: .; clone size: few
CDR3 protein: CASSPRTARNTIYF; CDR3 DNA: TGTGCCAGCAGCCCGCGGACAGCTAGAAACACCATATATTTT; V gene: TRBV7-9; J gene: TRBJ1-3; D gene: .; clone size: few
CDR3 protein: CASSPITSSRDTQYF; CDR3 DNA: TGTGCCAGCAGCCCTATTACTAGCAGCAGAGATACGCAGTATTTT; V gene: TRBV6-6; J gene: TRBJ2-3; D gene: .; clone size: few
CDR3 protein: CASRRGQGTYNEQFF; CDR3 DNA: TGCGCCAGCAGGCGGGGACAGGGGACCTACAATGAGCAGTTCTTC; V gene: TRBV5-1; J gene: TRBJ2-1; D gene: TRBD1; clone size: .
CDR3 protein: CASRNDRASDTQYF; CDR3 DNA: TGTGCCAGCAGAAACGACAGGGCGTCAGATACGCAGTATTTT; V gene: TRBV25-1; J gene: TRBJ2-3; D gene: TRBD1; clone size: .
CDR3 protein: CASSPDRVGREQFF; CDR3 DNA: TGTGCTAGCAGCCCGGACAGGGTAGGGCGGGAGCAGTTCTTC; V gene: TRBV7-7; J gene: TRBJ2-1; D gene: TRBD1; clone size: few
CDR3 protein: CASSLLPRDSGEQYF; CDR3 DNA: TGTGCCAGCAGTTTGCTGCCCCGGGACTCGGGTGAGCAGTACTTC; V gene: TRBV28; J gene: TRBJ2-7; D gene: .; clone size: .
CDR3 protein: CAISASQGVPNEQFF; CDR3 DNA: TGTGCCATCAGTGCCAGCCAGGGCGTACCCAATGAGCAGTTCTTC; V gene: TRBV10-3; J gene: TRBJ2-1; D gene: .; clone size: few
CDR3 protein: CASSHVSPQYEQYF; CDR3 DNA: TGTGCCAGCAGCCACGTTTCACCCCAATACGAGCAGTACTTC; V gene: TRBV7-9; J gene: TRBJ2-7; D gene: .; clone size: few
CDR3 protein: CASSFRRAPNEQFF; CDR3 DNA: TGTGCCAGCAGCTTTCGTAGAGCTCCCAATGAGCAGTTCTTC; V gene: TRBV7-9; J gene: TRBJ2-1; D gene: .; clone size: few